This T cell receptor beta chain came from a study of technical replicates of blood from a few donors. The assay was immunoSEQ multiplex PCR, and TCRdb's table has in-frame clones only and misses some. In the table there are more than 65,000 clones, about 97% of which are singletons. The V gene lost 6 bases and the J gene lost 6 bases, with 9 bases spanning the gap. Germline CDR1 LNHDA, CDR2 SQIVND (reference sequence). This CDR3 is built from 12 residues. What was sequenced was T cells isolated from PBMCs. The TCR comes from a human donor in good health. V is TRBV19 and J is TRBJ1-5; D uncertain. CDR3: CASSSGSQPQHF. CDR3 sequence (DNA): TGTGCCAGTAGCTCAGGCAGTCAGCCCCAGCATTTT. Full variable domain (outside the CDR3, taken from reference TRBV19 and TRBJ1-5): DGGITQSPKYLFRKEGQNVTLSCEQNLNHDAMYWYRQDPGQGLRLIYYSQIVNDFQKGDIAEGYSVSREKKESFPLTVTSAQKNPTAFYLCASSSGSQPQHFGDGTRLSIL.